Listed below are T cell receptor beta chains from one sample, sequenced in a study of a mutant IDH1 vaccine in newly diagnosed glioma. Antigens for these TCRs are unknown. The protocol was immunoSEQ multiplex PCR, while the TCRdb copy is restricted to in-frame clones and leaves out a portion. The table lists under 60,000 clones, 76% of them singletons. The sample consisted of PBMCs, taken from a glioma patient whose treatment included an IDH1 peptide vaccine. These receptors all come from a woman in her 40s with glioma. Some clones in this sample may be carry-over from other donors' samples. The conserved cysteine and the conserved F or W are not part of the CDR3 here.

CDR3	V	J
ASSLDTYEQY	TRBV7-9	TRBJ2-7
ASSLDPGGSGYT	TRBV5-1	TRBJ1-2
ASSLGGTGFQPQH	TRBV5-6	TRBJ1-5
ASSPTRGEVNTGELF	TRBV7-9	TRBJ2-2
ASSRGGGYNEQF	TRBV7-2	TRBJ2-1
ASSVYGYT	TRBV9	TRBJ1-2
ASSPRGGGSYGYT	TRBV27	TRBJ1-2
ASGLTRGQPQH	TRBV12-5	TRBJ1-5
ASSLRRGRYSGNTIY	TRBV13	TRBJ1-3
ASSRMGRVSGDTQY	TRBV5-1	TRBJ2-3
ASSQVAGGDQPQH	TRBV4-1	TRBJ1-5
ASSSTGQETQY	TRBV5-6	TRBJ2-5
ARQWARGDEQY	TRBV10-1	TRBJ2-7
ATSGTGVHNQPQH	TRBV19	TRBJ1-5
ASSPQGAWAYGYT	TRBV25-1	TRBJ1-2
ASSLGGGGYGYT	TRBV27	TRBJ1-2
ASSPRGVEEKLF	TRBV9	TRBJ1-4
ASSENLYVAF	TRBV10-2	TRBJ1-1
ASSQAVRTGATQQY	TRBV4-3	TRBJ2-7
ASSLGWGNTGELF	TRBV5-4	TRBJ2-2
ASSPPDRGGYT	TRBV5-4	TRBJ1-2
ASSRTAGWAGGLTEAF	TRBV4-3	TRBJ1-1
ASSLANYGYT	TRBV11-2	TRBJ1-2
ASSSQGHSTDTQY	TRBV5-1	TRBJ2-3
AWSDGQRGVGNEQF	TRBV30	TRBJ2-1
AISRQGGYGYT	TRBV10-3	TRBJ1-2
ASSLLGDFNEKLF	TRBV5-1	TRBJ1-4
ASSAKNTEAF	TRBV9	TRBJ1-1
ASSLYGGLDGYT	TRBV11-2	TRBJ1-2
ASSAGTHYGYT	TRBV9	TRBJ1-2
ASSLGGSVRGELF	TRBV5-6	TRBJ2-2
ASQPTLTRPEQY	TRBV6-5	TRBJ2-7
ASSESSWARRTEAF	TRBV10-1	TRBJ1-1
SGLAKNIQY	TRBV20-1	TRBJ2-4
ASVWRALLKTEAF	TRBV19	TRBJ1-1
ASSSTVWNGELF	TRBV19	TRBJ2-2
ASSRDFATNEKLF	TRBV6-1	TRBJ1-4
ASSIDQGGVTGELF	TRBV19	TRBJ2-2
SVEQGLTETQY	TRBV29-1	TRBJ2-5
SVYPEAF	TRBV29-1	TRBJ1-1
ASSLRLAGSYEQY	TRBV7-9	TRBJ2-7